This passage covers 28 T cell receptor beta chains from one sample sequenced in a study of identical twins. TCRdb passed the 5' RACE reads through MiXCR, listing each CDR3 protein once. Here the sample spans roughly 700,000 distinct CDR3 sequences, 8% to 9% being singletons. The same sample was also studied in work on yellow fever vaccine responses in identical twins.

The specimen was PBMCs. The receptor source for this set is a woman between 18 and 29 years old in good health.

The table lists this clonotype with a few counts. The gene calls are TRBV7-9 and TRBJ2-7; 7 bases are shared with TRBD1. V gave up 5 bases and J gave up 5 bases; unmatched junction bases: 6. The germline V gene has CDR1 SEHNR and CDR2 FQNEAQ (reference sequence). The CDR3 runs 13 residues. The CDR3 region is CASSQTGIHEQYF. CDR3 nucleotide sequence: TGTGCCAGCAGCCAGACAGGGATCCACGAGCAGTACTTC.

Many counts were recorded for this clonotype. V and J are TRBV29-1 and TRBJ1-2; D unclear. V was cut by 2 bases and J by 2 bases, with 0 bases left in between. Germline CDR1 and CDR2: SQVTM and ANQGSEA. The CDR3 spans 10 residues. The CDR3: CSVENYGYTF. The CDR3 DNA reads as TGCAGCGTTGAAAACTATGGCTACACCTTC. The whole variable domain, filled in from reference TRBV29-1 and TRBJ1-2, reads SAVISQKPSRDICQRGTSLTIQCQVDSQVTMMFWYRQQPGQSLTLIATANQGSEATYESGFVIDKFPISRPNLTFSTLTVSNMSPEDSSIYLCSVENYGYTFGSGTRLTVV.

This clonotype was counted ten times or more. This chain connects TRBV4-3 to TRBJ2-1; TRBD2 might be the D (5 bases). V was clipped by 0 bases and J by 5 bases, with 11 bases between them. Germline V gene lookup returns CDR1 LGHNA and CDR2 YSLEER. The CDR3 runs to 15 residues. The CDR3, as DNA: TGCGCCAGCAGCCAAGAATTAAGCGGTAACAATGAGCAGTTCTTC. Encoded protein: CASSQELSGNNEQFF.

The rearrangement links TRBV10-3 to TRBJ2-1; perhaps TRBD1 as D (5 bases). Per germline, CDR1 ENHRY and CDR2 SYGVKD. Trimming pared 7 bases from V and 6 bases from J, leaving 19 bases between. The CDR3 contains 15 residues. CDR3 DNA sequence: TGTGCCATCAAGGTCCCCAGGGTCTCGGGCAATGAGCAGTTCTTC. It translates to CAIKVPRVSGNEQFF.

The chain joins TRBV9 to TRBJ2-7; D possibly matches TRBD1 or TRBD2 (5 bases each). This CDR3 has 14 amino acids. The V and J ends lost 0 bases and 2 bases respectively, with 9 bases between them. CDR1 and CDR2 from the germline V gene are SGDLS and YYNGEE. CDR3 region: CASSVGGAAYEQYF. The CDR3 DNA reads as TGTGCCAGCAGCGTAGGAGGGGCCGCCTACGAGCAGTACTTC.

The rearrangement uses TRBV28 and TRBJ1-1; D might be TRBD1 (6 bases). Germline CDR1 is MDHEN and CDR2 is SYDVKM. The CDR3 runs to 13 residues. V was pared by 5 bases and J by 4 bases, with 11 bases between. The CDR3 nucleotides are TGTGCCAGCAGTGTATCAGGGGCCACTGAAGCTTTCTTT. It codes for CASSVSGATEAFF. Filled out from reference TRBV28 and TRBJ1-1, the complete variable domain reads DVKVTQSSRYLVKRTGEKVFLECVQDMDHENMFWYRQDPGLGLRLIYFSYDVKMKEKGDIPEGYSVSREKKERFSLILESASTNQTSMYLCASSVSGATEAFFGQGTRLTVV.

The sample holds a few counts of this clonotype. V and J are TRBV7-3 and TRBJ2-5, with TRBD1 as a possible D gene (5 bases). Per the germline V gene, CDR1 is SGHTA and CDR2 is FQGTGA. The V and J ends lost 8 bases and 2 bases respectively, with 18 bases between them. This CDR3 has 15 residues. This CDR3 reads CASPLGEQSQETQYF. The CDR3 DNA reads TGTGCCAGCCCCTTAGGGGAACAGTCACAAGAGACCCAGTACTTC.

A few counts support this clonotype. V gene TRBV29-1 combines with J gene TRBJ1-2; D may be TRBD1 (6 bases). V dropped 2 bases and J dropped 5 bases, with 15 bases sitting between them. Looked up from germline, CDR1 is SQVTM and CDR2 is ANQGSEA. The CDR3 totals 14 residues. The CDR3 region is CSVETLGGAYGYTF. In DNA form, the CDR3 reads TGCAGCGTTGAAACCCTCGGGGGGGCGTATGGCTACACCTTC. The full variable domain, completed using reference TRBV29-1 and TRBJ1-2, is SAVISQKPSRDICQRGTSLTIQCQVDSQVTMMFWYRQQPGQSLTLIATANQGSEATYESGFVIDKFPISRPNLTFSTLTVSNMSPEDSSIYLCSVETLGGAYGYTFGSGTRLTVV.

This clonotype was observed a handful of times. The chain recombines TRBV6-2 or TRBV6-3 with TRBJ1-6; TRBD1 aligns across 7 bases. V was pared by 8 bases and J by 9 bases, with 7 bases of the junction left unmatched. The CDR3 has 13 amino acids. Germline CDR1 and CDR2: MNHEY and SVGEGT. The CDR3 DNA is TGTGCCAGCGCCCAGGGGGGGAGTTCACCCCTCCACTTT. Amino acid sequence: CASAQGGSSPLHF.

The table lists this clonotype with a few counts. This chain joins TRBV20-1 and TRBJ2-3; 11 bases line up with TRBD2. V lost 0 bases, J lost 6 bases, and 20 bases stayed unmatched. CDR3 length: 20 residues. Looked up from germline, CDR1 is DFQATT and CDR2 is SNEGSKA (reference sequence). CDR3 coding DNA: TGCAGTGCTAGAGACCCTTCTAGCGGGGGGCCAGGATCCCACAAGGATACGCAGTATTTT. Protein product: CSARDPSSGGPGSHKDTQYF.

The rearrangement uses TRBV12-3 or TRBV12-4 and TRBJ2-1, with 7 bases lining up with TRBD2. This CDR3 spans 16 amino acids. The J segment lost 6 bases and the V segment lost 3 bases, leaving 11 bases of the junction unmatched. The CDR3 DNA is TGTGCCAGCAGTTTTCGGGGGAGGGAGGTAATCAATGAGCAGTTCTTC. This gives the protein CASSFRGREVINEQFF.

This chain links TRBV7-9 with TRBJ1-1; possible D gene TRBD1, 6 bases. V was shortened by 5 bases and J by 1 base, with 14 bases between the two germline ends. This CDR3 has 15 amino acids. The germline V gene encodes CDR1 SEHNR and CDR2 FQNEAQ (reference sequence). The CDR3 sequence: CASSPRTEKNTEAFF. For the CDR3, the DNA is TGTGCCAGCAGCCCCCGGACAGAAAAGAACACTGAAGCTTTCTTT.

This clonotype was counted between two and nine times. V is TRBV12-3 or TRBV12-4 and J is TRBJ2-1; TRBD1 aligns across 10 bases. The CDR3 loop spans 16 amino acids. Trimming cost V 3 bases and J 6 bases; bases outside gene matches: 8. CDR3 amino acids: CASSFEGQGVVNEQFF. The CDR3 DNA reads TGTGCCAGCAGTTTCGAAGGACAGGGGGTCGTCAATGAGCAGTTCTTC.

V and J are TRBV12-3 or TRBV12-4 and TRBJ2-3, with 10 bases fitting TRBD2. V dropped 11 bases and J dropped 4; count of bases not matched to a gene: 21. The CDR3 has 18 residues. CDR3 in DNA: TGTGCCTTCAGTTTCAGAAGCGGGAGGGCCTCCGCACCAGATACGCAGTATTTT. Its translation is CAFSFRSGRASAPDTQYF.

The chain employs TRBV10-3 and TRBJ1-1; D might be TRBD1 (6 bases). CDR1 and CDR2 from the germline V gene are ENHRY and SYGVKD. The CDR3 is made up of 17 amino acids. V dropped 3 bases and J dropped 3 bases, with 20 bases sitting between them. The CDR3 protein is CAISDLGGRHMDTEAFF. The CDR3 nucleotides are TGTGCCATCAGTGATCTTGGGGGGCGTCATATGGACACTGAAGCTTTCTTT.

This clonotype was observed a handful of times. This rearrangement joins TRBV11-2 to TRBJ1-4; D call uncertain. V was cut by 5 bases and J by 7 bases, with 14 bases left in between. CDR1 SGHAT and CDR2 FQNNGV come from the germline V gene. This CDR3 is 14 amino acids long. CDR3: CASSSLGPGEKLFF. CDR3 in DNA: TGTGCCAGCAGCAGCCTAGGACCGGGTGAAAAACTGTTTTTT.

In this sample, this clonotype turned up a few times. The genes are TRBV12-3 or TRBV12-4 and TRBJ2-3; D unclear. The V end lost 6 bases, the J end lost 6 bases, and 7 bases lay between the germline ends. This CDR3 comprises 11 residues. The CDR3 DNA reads TGTGCCAGCAGCCCCTGGGATACGCAGTATTTT. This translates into CASSPWDTQYF.

The CDR3 protein is CASSSRQGLNSPLHF. CDR3 DNA: TGTGCCAGCAGTTCCAGACAGGGGCTGAATTCACCCCTCCACTTT. The chain has TRBV6-5 and TRBJ1-6; 8 bases fit TRBD1. Trimming at V came to 4 bases and at J to 7 bases, leaving 6 bases not matched to a gene. Germline lookup yields CDR1 MNHEY and CDR2 SVGAGI. CDR3 length: 15 residues.

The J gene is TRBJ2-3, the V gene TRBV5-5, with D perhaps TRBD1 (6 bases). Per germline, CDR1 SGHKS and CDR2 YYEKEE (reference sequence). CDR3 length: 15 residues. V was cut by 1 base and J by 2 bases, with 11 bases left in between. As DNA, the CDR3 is TGTGCCAGCAGCTTGTCGAGGGGGTACACAGATACGCAGTATTTT. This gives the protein CASSLSRGYTDTQYF.

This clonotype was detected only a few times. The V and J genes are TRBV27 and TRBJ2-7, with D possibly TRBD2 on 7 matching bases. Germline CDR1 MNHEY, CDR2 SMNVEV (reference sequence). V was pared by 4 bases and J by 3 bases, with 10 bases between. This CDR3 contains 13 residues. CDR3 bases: TGTGCCAGCAGTTGGGAGGGGGGCTACGAGCAGTACTTC. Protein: CASSWEGGYEQYF.

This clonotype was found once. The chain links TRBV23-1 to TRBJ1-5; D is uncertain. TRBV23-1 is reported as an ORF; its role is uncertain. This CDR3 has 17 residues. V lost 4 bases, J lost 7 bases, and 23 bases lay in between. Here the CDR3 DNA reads TGCGCCAGCAGTCGGCATTTGGCGGACGGGGTCGGCCAGCCCCAGCATTTT. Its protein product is CASSRHLADGVGQPQHF.

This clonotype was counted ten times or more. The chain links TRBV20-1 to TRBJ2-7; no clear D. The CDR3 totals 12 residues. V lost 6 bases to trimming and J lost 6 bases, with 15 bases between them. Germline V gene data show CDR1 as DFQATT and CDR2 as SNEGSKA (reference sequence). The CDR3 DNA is TGCAGTGCACACTTGACCTTGGGCGAGCAGTACTTC. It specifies CSAHLTLGEQYF.

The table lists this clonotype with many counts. Here the CDR3 reads CASSLDYGLWDIQYF. The CDR3 DNA follows: TGTGCCAGCAGCTTAGATTATGGACTCTGGGACATTCAGTACTTC. The gene calls are TRBV11-2 and TRBJ2-4, with D possibly being TRBD2 (5 bases). V lost 0 bases to trimming and J lost 8 bases, with 14 bases between them. This CDR3 spans 15 amino acids. Germline CDR1 reads SGHAT; CDR2 reads FQNNGV.

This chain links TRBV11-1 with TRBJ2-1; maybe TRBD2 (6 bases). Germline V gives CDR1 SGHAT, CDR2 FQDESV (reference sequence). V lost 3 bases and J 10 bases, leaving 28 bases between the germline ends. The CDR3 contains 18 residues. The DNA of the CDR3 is TGTGCCAGCAGCTTGTGGCAGGGACTCTCAATCGATTTCATCGAGCAGTTCTTC. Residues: CASSLWQGLSIDFIEQFF.

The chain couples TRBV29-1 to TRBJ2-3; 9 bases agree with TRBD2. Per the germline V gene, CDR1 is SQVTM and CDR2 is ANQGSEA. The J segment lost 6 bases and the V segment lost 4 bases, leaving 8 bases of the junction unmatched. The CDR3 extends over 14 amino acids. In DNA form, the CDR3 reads TGCAGCGTTGCCCCTAGCGGGGAGGCGGATACGCAGTATTTT. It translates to CSVAPSGEADTQYF.

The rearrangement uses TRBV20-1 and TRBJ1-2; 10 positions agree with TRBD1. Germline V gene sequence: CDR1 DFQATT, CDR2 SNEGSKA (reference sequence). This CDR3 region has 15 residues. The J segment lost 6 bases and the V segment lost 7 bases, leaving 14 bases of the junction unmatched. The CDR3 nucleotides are TGCAGTGTTCACGATTCCGGGACAGGGGTCAATGGCTACACCTTC. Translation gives CSVHDSGTGVNGYTF.

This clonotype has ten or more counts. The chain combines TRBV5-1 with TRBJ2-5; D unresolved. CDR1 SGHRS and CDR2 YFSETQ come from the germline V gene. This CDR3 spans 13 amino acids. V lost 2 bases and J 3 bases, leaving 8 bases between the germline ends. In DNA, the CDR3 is TGCGCCAGCAGCTTTCTTGACGAAGAGACCCAGTACTTC. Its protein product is CASSFLDEETQYF.

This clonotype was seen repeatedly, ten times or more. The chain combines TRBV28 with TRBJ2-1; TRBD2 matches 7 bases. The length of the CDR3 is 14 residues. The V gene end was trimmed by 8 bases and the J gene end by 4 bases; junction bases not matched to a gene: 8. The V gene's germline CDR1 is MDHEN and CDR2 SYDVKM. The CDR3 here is CASALAAAYNEQFF. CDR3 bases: TGTGCCAGCGCGCTAGCGGCTGCATACAATGAGCAGTTCTTC.